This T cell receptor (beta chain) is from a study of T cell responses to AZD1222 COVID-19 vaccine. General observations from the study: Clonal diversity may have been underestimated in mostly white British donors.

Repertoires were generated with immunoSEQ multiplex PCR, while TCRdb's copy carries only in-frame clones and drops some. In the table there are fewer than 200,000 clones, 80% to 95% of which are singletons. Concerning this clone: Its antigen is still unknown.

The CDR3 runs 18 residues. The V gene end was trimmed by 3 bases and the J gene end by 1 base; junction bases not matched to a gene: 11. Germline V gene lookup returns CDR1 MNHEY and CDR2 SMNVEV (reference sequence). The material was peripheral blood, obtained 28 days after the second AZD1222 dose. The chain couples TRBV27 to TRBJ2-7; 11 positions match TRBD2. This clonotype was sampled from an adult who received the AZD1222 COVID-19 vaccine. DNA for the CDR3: TGTGCCAGCAGTTTGGGGGTTAGCGGGAGGGCCGATTCCTACGAGCAGTACTTC. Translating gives CASSLGVSGRADSYEQYF.